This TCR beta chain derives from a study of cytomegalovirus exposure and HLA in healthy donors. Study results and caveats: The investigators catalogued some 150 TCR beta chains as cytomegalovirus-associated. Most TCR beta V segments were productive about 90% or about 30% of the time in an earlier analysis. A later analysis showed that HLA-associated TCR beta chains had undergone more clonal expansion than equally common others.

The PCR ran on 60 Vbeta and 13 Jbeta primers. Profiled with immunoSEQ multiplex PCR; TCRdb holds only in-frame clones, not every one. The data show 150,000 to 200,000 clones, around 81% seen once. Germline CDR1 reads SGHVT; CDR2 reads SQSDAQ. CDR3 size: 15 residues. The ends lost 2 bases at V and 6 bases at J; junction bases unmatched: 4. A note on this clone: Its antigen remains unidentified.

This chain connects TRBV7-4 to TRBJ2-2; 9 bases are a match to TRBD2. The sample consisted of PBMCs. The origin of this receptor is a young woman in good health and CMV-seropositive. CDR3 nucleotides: TGTGCCAGCAGCTTAAAAGCGGGAGGTGCCGGGGAGCTGTTTTTT. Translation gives CASSLKAGGAGELFF. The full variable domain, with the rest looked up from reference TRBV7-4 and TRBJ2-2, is GAGVSQSPRYKVAKRGRDVALRCDSISGHVTLYWYRQTLGQGSEVLTYSQSDAQRDKSGRPSGRFSAERPERSVSTLKIQRTEQGDSAVYLCASSLKAGGAGELFFGEGSRLTVL.